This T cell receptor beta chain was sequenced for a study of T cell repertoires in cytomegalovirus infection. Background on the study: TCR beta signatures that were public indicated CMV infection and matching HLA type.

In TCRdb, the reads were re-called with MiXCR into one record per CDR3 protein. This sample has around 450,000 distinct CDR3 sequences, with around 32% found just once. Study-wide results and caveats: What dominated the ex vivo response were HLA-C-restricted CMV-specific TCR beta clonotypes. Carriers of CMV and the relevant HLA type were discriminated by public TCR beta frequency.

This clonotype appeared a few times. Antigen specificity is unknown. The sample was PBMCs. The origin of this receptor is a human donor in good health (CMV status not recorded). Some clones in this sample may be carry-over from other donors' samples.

CDR3 in DNA: TGTGCCAGCAGCGTAAACTCGTTCAATGAGCAGTTCTTC. This sequence encodes CASSVNSFNEQFF. The V gene is TRBV9, the J gene TRBJ2-1; D not resolved. Germline V CDR1 and CDR2: SGDLS, YYNGEE. CDR3 size: 13 residues. Trimming took off 1 base at V and 6 bases at J, with 8 bases between the two ends.